This TCR beta chain was documented in a study of cytotoxic CD8 clonotypes in ibrutinib-treated CLL. Study-wide context: Responses: roughly 25 partial, 2 complete; after median approximately 67 months, 14 stayed remitted, roughly 12 progressed. Overall study results and limits: Under therapy, public clonotypes either contracted or stayed stable, and they were uncommon.

Assay used: immunoSEQ multiplex PCR; TCRdb lists only in-frame clones, some missing. The sample has about 300,000 clones, 60% to 80% seen once. CDR3 length: 15 amino acids. With 6 bases removed from V and 0 bases from J, the gap between germline ends came to 14 bases. Germline V gene sequence: CDR1 ENHRY, CDR2 SYGVKD. As regards this clone: The target antigen is unknown.

The starting material was PBMCs, obtained after 36 months of ibrutinib treatment. This chain connects TRBV10-3 to TRBJ1-2; D perhaps matches TRBD1 (6 bases). This clonotype was sampled from a human donor with chronic lymphocytic leukemia. As DNA, the CDR3 is TGTGCCATCAGCCCACGGGGGGGCACTAACTATGGCTACACCTTC. It specifies CAISPRGGTNYGYTF.